This passage covers 5 T cell receptor beta chains from one sample sequenced in a study of shared clonotypes between healthy human individuals. Generated by immunoSEQ multiplex PCR, the TCRdb table keeps only in-frame clones and is missing some. The data show approximately 710,000 clones, with less than 95% seen just once and 34% held by the top ten. The sequencing sample was made of memory CD8+ T cells from PBMCs. Regarding subset: CD45RO+ cells pooled with CCR7-negative TemRA cells. The origin of the receptors is a man in his late teens or twenties in good health. Some clones in this sample may be carry-over from other donors' samples.

The V and J genes are TRBV14 and TRBJ2-7; D possibly corresponds to TRBD2 (6 bases). Trimming pared 0 bases from V and 3 bases from J, leaving 18 bases between. There are 17 residues in the CDR3. Germline V gene sequence: CDR1 SGHDN, CDR2 FVKESK. The CDR3 region has the DNA TGTGCCAGCAGCCAAGATGGGGTACCTTGGCGGGGCTACGAGCAGTACTTC. This encodes CASSQDGVPWRGYEQYF.

Note on this clone: In the same sample, other DNA sequences code for this CDR3. V usage is TRBV6-5 and J usage is TRBJ2-1; maybe TRBD2 (6 bases). Per germline, CDR1 MNHEY and CDR2 SVGAGI. V was clipped by 2 bases and J by 4 bases, with 6 bases between them. The CDR3 loop spans 13 amino acids. Here the CDR3 reads CASSYGGYNEQFF. DNA of the CDR3: TGTGCCAGCAGTTACGGAGGGTACAATGAGCAGTTCTTC.

The chain combines TRBV4-1 with TRBJ2-7; D unclear. CDR1 and CDR2 (germline): MGHRA, YSYEKL. The ends were cut back, 0 bases at V and 7 bases at J, with 10 bases in the middle. CDR3 length: 13 residues. CDR3 amino acids: CASSQENFGEQYF. CDR3 DNA sequence: TGCGCCAGCAGCCAAGAAAACTTTGGTGAGCAGTACTTC.

This clone was recorded at least ten times. The chain recombines TRBV19 with TRBJ1-5, with no clear D. Between the trimmed V and J ends, which lost 1 base and 6 bases, there was a span of 13 bases. The CDR3 is made up of 15 amino acids. Germline loops: CDR1 LNHDA, CDR2 SQIVND (reference sequence). As DNA, the CDR3 is TGTGCCAGTAGTATAGTAGGCGGGGAGGCTCAGCCCCAGCATTTT. It translates to CASSIVGGEAQPQHF.

This rearrangement joins TRBV9 to TRBJ1-1; D perhaps matches TRBD1 (5 bases). The CDR3 is made up of 15 amino acids. Germline CDR1 is SGDLS and CDR2 is YYNGEE. Trimming cost V 1 base and J 4 bases, with 14 bases left between them. CDR3 DNA: TGTGCCAGCAGCGTAAGGGTCGAGGGGAGCACTGAAGCTTTCTTT. Residues: CASSVRVEGSTEAFF.